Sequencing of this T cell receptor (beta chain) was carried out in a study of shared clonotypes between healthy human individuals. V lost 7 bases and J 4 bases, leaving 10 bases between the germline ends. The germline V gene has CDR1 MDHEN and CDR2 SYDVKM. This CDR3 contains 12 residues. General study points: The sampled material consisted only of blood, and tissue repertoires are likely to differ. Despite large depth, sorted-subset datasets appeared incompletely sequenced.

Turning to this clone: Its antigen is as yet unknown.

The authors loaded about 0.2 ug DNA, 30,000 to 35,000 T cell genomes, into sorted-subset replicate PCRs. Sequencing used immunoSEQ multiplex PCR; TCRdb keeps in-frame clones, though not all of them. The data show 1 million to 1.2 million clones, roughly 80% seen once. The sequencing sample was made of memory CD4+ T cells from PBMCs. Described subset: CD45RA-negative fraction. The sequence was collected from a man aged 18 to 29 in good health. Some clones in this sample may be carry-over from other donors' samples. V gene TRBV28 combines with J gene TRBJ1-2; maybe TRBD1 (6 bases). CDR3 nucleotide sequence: TGTGCCAGCATGTCAGGGGTCTATGGCTACACCTTC. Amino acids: CASMSGVYGYTF.